The 3 T cell receptor beta chains listed next were all sequenced from one sample in a study of blood T cells in healthy people across ages (dated by TCRdb to between 2014 and 2017). The library was built by means of 5' RACE. Sequenced on an Illumina HiSeq 2500. A second PCR of about 7 to 12 cycles was run with a J-beta primer mix and a sample-barcoded 5' primer. The raw public reads went through TCRdb reprocessing: fastp at Q25, MiXCR clone calling, in-frame beta chains kept. Here each entry gathers all rows of one CDR3 protein and keeps the most common genes and DNA. The sample has about 720,000 distinct CDR3 sequences on record, over 20% of them singletons. Less than 25% of the sample lies in the top ten. Sequencing was carried out using blood. These TCRs come from an older man in good health.

The chain has TRBV4-2 and TRBJ1-2; D is perhaps TRBD1 (5 bases). This CDR3 is built from 13 residues. With 4 bases removed from V and 7 bases from J, the gap between germline ends came to 13 bases. Germline loops: CDR1 LGHNA, CDR2 YNFKEQ. The CDR3 region is CASSRGFGTGYTF. The CDR3 nucleotides read TGTGCCAGCAGCCGGGGCTTCGGAACTGGCTACACCTTC.

This chain links TRBV5-1 with TRBJ1-2; D remains unclear. Germline CDR1 and CDR2: SGHRS and YFSETQ. Trimming removed 5 bases from V and 0 bases from J, with 8 bases in between. The CDR3 is made up of 13 amino acids. CDR3 coding DNA: TGCGCCAGCAGGGGGAACACTAACTATGGCTACACCTTC. Its translation is CASRGNTNYGYTF.

This clonotype was found a few times. The chain links TRBV6-1 to TRBJ2-5; D not resolved. With 5 bases removed from V and 10 bases from J, the gap between germline ends came to 8 bases. The CDR3 covers 10 residues. CDR1 MNHNS and CDR2 SASEGT come from the germline V gene. CDR3 nucleotide sequence: TGTGCCAGCAGTCCGGGTCACCAGTACTTC. Translating it yields CASSPGHQYF.